This TCR beta chain was sequenced for a study of T cell repertoires in aging, cancer and after chemotherapy. Study summary: Pre- and post-chemotherapy samples were paired from chronic lymphocytic leukemia patients treated with fludarabine- or bendamustine-based regimens. The full dataset contained some 8.7 million TCR reads. General study findings and limits: In hematological cancer patients, infiltrated lymphoid organs may have impaired thymic emigration or peripheral T cell expansion. Loss of evenness, beyond lost richness, contributed to age-related TCR diversity decline in cancer patients.

Multiplex touch-down PCR with TRB-A/B primers amplified rearranged V-D-J TRB sequences. TCRdb ran MiXCR on the multiplex PCR reads and lists one entry per CDR3 protein. The data hold roughly 3,000 distinct CDR3 sequences, with roughly 49% observed a single time. The template was genomic DNA from peripheral blood, not RNA. Losses at the gene ends were 4 bases for V and 3 bases for J; bases not matched to a gene: 6. This CDR3 spans 14 amino acids. Germline loops: CDR1 LNHNV, CDR2 YYDKDF (reference sequence). Comment on this clonotype: Its target is not known.

The chain combines TRBV15 with TRBJ2-7, with 7 bases aligning to TRBD1. The origin of this receptor is a human donor with a blood cancer. Sample: blood. CDR3 nucleotides: TGTGCCACCAGCATTAGGACAGGCGACTACGAGCAGTACTTC. As protein: CATSIRTGDYEQYF.